The rows below give T cell receptor beta chains drawn from one sample of a study of T cell responses to AZD1222 COVID-19 vaccine. The assay was immunoSEQ multiplex PCR, and TCRdb's table has in-frame clones only and misses some. The repertoire includes about 100,000 clones, just over 85% of them detected once, and roughly 1.4% sits in the top ten. The input for sequencing was peripheral blood, taken on day 0 of AZD1222 vaccination. These receptors were taken from an adult in good health. Both conserved end residues are part of each CDR3. D genes are given only for firm matches. Size is omitted from some rows. Given values are once, few, many or a class for expanded clones.

cdr3_length	d_call	v_call	clone_size	j_call	cdr3_aa	cdr3_nt
16	TRBD1	TRBV19	-	TRBJ1-3	CASTSRQGASGNTIYF	TGTGCCAGTACCTCTCGACAGGGGGCTAGTGGAAACACCATATATTTT
15	-	TRBV5-1	-	TRBJ2-1	CASSLAFGAYNEQFF	TGCGCCAGCAGCTTGGCCTTTGGGGCCTACAATGAGCAGTTCTTC
14	-	TRBV18	-	TRBJ2-7	CASSPGGTTYEQYF	TGTGCCAGCTCACCGGGCGGGACCACCTACGAGCAGTACTTC
16	TRBD2	TRBV27	-	TRBJ2-7	CASSFSGTTRVYEQYF	TGTGCCAGCAGTTTTTCCGGGACTACACGAGTCTACGAGCAGTACTTC
12	-	TRBV6-2/TRBV6-3	-	TRBJ2-3	CASSQTGDTQYF	TGTGCCAGCAGTCAAACGGGAGATACGCAGTATTTT
18	TRBD2	TRBV9	-	TRBJ2-1	CASSAGTSGSSPYNEQFF	TGTGCCAGCAGCGCAGGGACTAGCGGGAGTAGCCCCTACAATGAGCAGTTCTTC
12	-	TRBV19	-	TRBJ2-5	CASSKGQETQYF	TGTGCCAGTAGTAAGGGGCAAGAGACCCAGTACTTC
12	-	TRBV28	-	TRBJ1-1	CASTTGGPGAFF	TGTGCCAGTACAACCGGGGGCCCCGGAGCTTTCTTT
12	-	TRBV28	-	TRBJ2-1	CASRSNDNEQFF	TGTGCCAGCAGGTCCAACGATAATGAGCAGTTCTTC
15	-	TRBV5-8	-	TRBJ1-2	CASSSSGALNYGYTF	TGTGCCAGCAGCTCATCAGGGGCATTGAACTATGGCTACACCTTC
15	-	TRBV18	-	TRBJ1-1	CASSPPGQDGSEAFF	TGTGCCAGCTCACCACCGGGACAAGACGGTTCAGAAGCTTTCTTT
14	TRBD2	TRBV27	-	TRBJ2-1	CASSLTSAYNEQFF	TGTGCCAGCAGTTTGACTAGCGCGTACAATGAGCAGTTCTTC
16	-	TRBV5-6	-	TRBJ1-5	CASSLGREGSNQPQHF	TGTGCCAGCAGCCTAGGGAGAGAAGGTAGCAATCAGCCCCAGCATTTT
13	-	TRBV28	-	TRBJ2-7	CASSRMDYYEQYF	TGTGCCAGCAGCCGAATGGACTACTACGAGCAGTACTTC
13	-	TRBV7-9	-	TRBJ2-1	CASSRGETAEQFF	TGTGCCAGCAGTAGAGGGGAGACAGCTGAGCAGTTCTTC
16	-	TRBV3-1/TRBV3-2	-	TRBJ2-5	CASSQDWASRGETQYF	TGTGCCAGCAGCCAAGATTGGGCTAGTCGAGGTGAGACCCAGTACTTC
15	TRBD1	TRBV4-1	few	TRBJ2-1	CASSQEDRGNNEQFF	TGCGCCAGCAGCCAAGAGGACAGGGGAAACAATGAGCAGTTCTTC
12	-	TRBV6-6	-	TRBJ2-3	CASGRGEDTQYF	TGTGCCAGCGGCCGGGGAGAAGATACGCAGTATTTT
16	-	TRBV7-2	-	TRBJ2-3	CASRSPGQTSTDTQYF	TGTGCCAGCAGGTCTCCGGGACAAACTAGCACAGATACGCAGTATTTT
14	TRBD1	TRBV28	few	TRBJ2-1	CATTGQAGWNEQFF	TGTGCCACTACGGGACAGGCGGGCTGGAATGAGCAGTTCTTC
14	-	TRBV28	-	TRBJ2-7	CASSSSGGVYEQYF	TGTGCCAGCAGTTCCTCAGGTGGGGTTTACGAGCAGTACTTC
15	TRBD1	TRBV30	once	TRBJ2-2	CAWSPGQAVTGELFF	TGTGCCTGGAGCCCGGGACAGGCCGTCACCGGGGAGCTGTTTTTT
14	-	TRBV19	-	TRBJ1-1	CASSKLDFGTEAFF	TGTGCCAGTAGTAAGTTAGATTTCGGCACTGAAGCTTTCTTT
12	-	TRBV18	-	TRBJ1-1	CASSPGETEAFF	TGTGCCAGCTCACCAGGGGAGACTGAAGCTTTCTTT
16	TRBD2	TRBV7-9	-	TRBJ2-1	CASSLRGAGGVNEQFF	TGTGCCAGCAGCTTAAGGGGGGCGGGAGGCGTAAATGAGCAGTTCTTC
12	-	TRBV2	-	TRBJ1-1	CASSAGFTEAFF	TGTGCCAGCAGCGCAGGGTTCACTGAAGCTTTCTTT
15	-	TRBV4-1	-	TRBJ1-2	CASSQGVRGGYGYTF	TGCGCCAGCAGCCAAGGGGTCAGGGGAGGCTATGGCTACACCTTC
15	TRBD1	TRBV6-5	-	TRBJ2-3	CASSSGQGLTDTQYF	TGTGCCAGCAGTTCTGGACAGGGACTCACAGATACGCAGTATTTT
13	-	TRBV12-3/TRBV12-4	-	TRBJ1-6	CASNLNSRRALHF	TGTGCCAGCAATCTAAACTCTCGTCGGGCCCTCCACTTT
14	-	TRBV5-8	-	TRBJ1-2	CASSLGQFNYGYTF	TGTGCCAGCAGTCTCGGACAGTTTAACTATGGCTACACCTTC
14	-	TRBV27	-	TRBJ1-5	CASSLISTNQPQHF	TGTGCCAGCAGTTTAATCTCCACAAATCAGCCCCAGCATTTT
14	-	TRBV28	-	TRBJ2-3	CASRGEVATDTQYF	TGTGCCAGCAGGGGGGAGGTGGCGACAGATACGCAGTATTTT
14	-	TRBV19	-	TRBJ2-7	CASSRSWSSYEQYF	TGTGCCAGTAGTAGATCGTGGAGCTCCTACGAGCAGTACTTC
14	-	TRBV7-2	once	TRBJ1-1	CASSTGQMNTEAFF	TGTGCCAGCAGCACCGGACAGATGAACACTGAAGCTTTCTTT
12	-	TRBV29-1	-	TRBJ1-1	CSVASARTEAFF	TGCAGCGTTGCTTCGGCTCGCACTGAAGCTTTCTTT
13	-	TRBV2	once	TRBJ1-2	CASRGDSNYGYTF	TGTGCCAGCAGGGGAGACAGTAACTATGGCTACACCTTC
15	-	TRBV5-6	-	TRBJ2-7	CASSLGTSLTYEQYF	TGTGCCAGCAGCTTGGGGACTTCTTTAACTTACGAGCAGTACTTC
14	TRBD1	TRBV6-5	-	TRBJ2-5	CASSYGTDQETQYF	TGTGCCAGCAGTTACGGGACAGACCAAGAGACCCAGTACTTC
17	TRBD1	TRBV3-1/TRBV3-2	-	TRBJ1-1	CASSQDVGQGDYTEAFF	TGTGCCAGCAGCCAAGATGTAGGACAGGGGGACTACACTGAAGCTTTCTTT
17	TRBD2	TRBV27	-	TRBJ2-5	CASTTMGFSGRGETQYF	TGTGCCAGCACTACAATGGGGTTCAGCGGGAGGGGGGAGACCCAGTACTTC
18	TRBD2	TRBV27	few	TRBJ2-3	CASSLWASGRALGDTQYF	TGTGCCAGCAGTTTATGGGCTAGCGGGAGGGCGTTGGGGGATACGCAGTATTTT
13	-	TRBV6-5	once	TRBJ1-2	CASRGQANYGYTF	TGTGCCAGCAGGGGGCAAGCTAACTATGGCTACACCTTC
16	-	TRBV19	-	TRBJ2-6	CASSIGSSSGANVLTF	TGTGCCAGTAGTATAGGGTCCAGCTCTGGGGCCAACGTCCTGACTTTC
13	-	TRBV9	-	TRBJ1-1	CASSTHWDTEAFF	TGTGCCAGCAGCACCCACTGGGACACTGAAGCTTTCTTT
14	-	TRBV10-3	few	TRBJ1-1	CAITPTAMNTEAFF	TGTGCCATCACTCCGACAGCCATGAACACTGAAGCTTTCTTT
19	-	TRBV6-2/TRBV6-3	-	TRBJ2-2	CASSYQYSLQGEGTGELFF	TGTGCCAGCAGTTACCAGTATTCCTTACAGGGAGAGGGCACCGGGGAGCTGTTTTTT
19	-	TRBV5-8	once	TRBJ1-4	CASSLVLQHAPATNEKLFF	TGTGCCAGCAGCTTGGTACTCCAACATGCCCCTGCGACTAATGAAAAACTGTTTTTT
14	-	TRBV18	-	TRBJ1-5	CASSLESSNQPQHF	TGTGCCAGCTCCCTAGAAAGCAGCAATCAGCCCCAGCATTTT